Listed here are 10 T cell receptor beta chains from one sample, sequenced in a study of neoadjuvant anti-PD-1 for oral cavity cancer. Time point denoted: after neoadjuvant nivolumab, at surgical resection. Libraries were prepared by immunoSEQ multiplex PCR; TCRdb keeps only in-frame clonotypes and omits some of them. The sample lists 68,000 or so clones; 70% to 90% were seen once. The material sequenced was PBMCs, taken after nivolumab (anti-PD-1) treatment. The receptor source for this set is a person between 40 and 79 years old with oral cavity squamous cell carcinoma.

The chain carries TRBV2 and TRBJ2-2, with 7 bases fitting TRBD2. V trimming: 7 bases; J trimming: 3 bases; junction bases outside the gene matches: 11. This CDR3 comprises 16 residues. Germline values: CDR1 SNHLY, CDR2 FYNNEI. CDR3 sequence (DNA): TGTGCCAGCACCCCGAGGGCGGGAGAGGACACCGGGGAGCTGTTTTTT. Amino acids: CASTPRAGEDTGELFF.

The chain links TRBV5-3 to TRBJ2-1, with TRBD1 as a possible D gene (5 bases). TRBV5-3 qualifies as an ORF whose function is uncertain. The CDR3 sequence is 15 residues long. Between the trimmed V and J ends, which lost 4 bases and 8 bases, there was a span of 19 bases. Written as DNA, the CDR3 is TGTGCCAGAAGCGCCCGGACATACGAAAACCATGAGCAGTTCTTC. Its protein product is CARSARTYENHEQFF.

CDR3 nucleotide sequence: TGTGCCAGCAGGGAGGTAAAGGGGGCTTCCGAGCCCCAGCATTTT. Amino acids: CASREVKGASEPQHF. The chain uses TRBV2 and TRBJ1-5; 7 positions match TRBD1. The CDR3 is 15 amino acids. V shed 6 bases and J 8 bases; nucleotides not matched to a gene: 13. Germline CDR1 reads SNHLY; CDR2 reads FYNNEI.

The chain is built from TRBV28 and TRBJ1-2; 8 bases are shared with TRBD1. Germline CDR1 and CDR2: MDHEN and SYDVKM. J lost 3 bases, V lost 5 bases, and 8 bases had no gene match. This CDR3 is built from 15 residues. The CDR3 region has the DNA TGTGCCAGCAGTCCTGTCTTGGGACAGGACTATGGCTACACCTTC. Encoded protein: CASSPVLGQDYGYTF.

The chain has TRBV13 and TRBJ1-2, with 9 bases lining up with TRBD1. The V segment lost 5 bases and the J segment 3 bases; nucleotides outside the gene matches: 13. This CDR3 is built from 17 residues. The germline CDR1 and CDR2 sequences are PRHDT and FYEKMQ (reference sequence). In DNA form, the CDR3 reads TGTGCCAGCAGCAAAACAGGGGGCGTTGATCTGCACTATGGCTACACCTTC. Translating gives CASSKTGGVDLHYGYTF.

V and J are TRBV5-8 and TRBJ1-5; a possible D gene is TRBD1 (6 bases). The CDR3 is 14 amino acids. Trimming took 4 bases from V and 5 from J, leaving 13 bases between them. CDR1 is SGHTS and CDR2 is YDEGEE in the germline V gene. CDR3 in amino acids: CASSGGTLYQPQHF. The DNA of the CDR3 is TGTGCCAGCAGCGGCGGGACACTTTATCAGCCCCAGCATTTT.

CDR3 DNA sequence: TGTGCCAGCAGCCAAGCGGGGGGGAATCAGCCCCAGCATTTT. This codes for CASSQAGGNQPQHF. This rearrangement joins TRBV11-2 to TRBJ1-5; weak D call: TRBD1 (5 bases). CDR1 is SGHAT and CDR2 is FQNNGV in the germline V gene. The CDR3 loop spans 14 amino acids. With 5 bases removed from V and 4 bases from J, the gap between germline ends came to 12 bases. The variable domain in full, with the rest retrieved from reference TRBV11-2 and TRBJ1-5, is EAGVAQSPRYKIIEKRQSVAFWCNPISGHATLYWYQQILGQGPKLLIQFQNNGVVDDSQLPKDRFSAERLKGVDSTLKIQPAKLEDSAVYLCASSQAGGNQPQHFGDGTRLSIL.

The chain is built from TRBV27 and TRBJ2-1; TRBD2 matches 11 bases. Germline CDR1 MNHEY, CDR2 SMNVEV (reference sequence). V lost 4 bases, J lost 0 bases, and 2 bases stayed unmatched. The CDR3 runs 16 residues. As DNA, the CDR3 is TGTGCCAGCAGTTCTCTAGCGGGGGGCTCCTACAATGAGCAGTTCTTC. Encoded protein: CASSSLAGGSYNEQFF.

The V and J genes are TRBV6-4 and TRBJ2-1, with 13 bases lining up with TRBD2. This CDR3 contains 14 residues. V was pared by 3 bases and J by 7 bases, with 0 bases of the junction left unmatched. Germline V gives CDR1 MRHNA, CDR2 SNTAGT. The CDR3 here is CASSELAGGNEQFF. CDR3 coding DNA: TGTGCCAGCAGTGAACTAGCGGGAGGGAATGAGCAGTTCTTC.

The chain carries TRBV6-6 and TRBJ2-7; D gene ambiguous. Trimming took off 6 bases at V and 4 bases at J, with 10 bases between the two ends. This CDR3 is 12 amino acids long. CDR1 is MNHNY and CDR2 is SVGAGI in the germline V gene (reference sequence). The CDR3 DNA reads as TGTGCCAGCAGCTCGGTGGGGTACGAGCAGTACTTC. Protein: CASSSVGYEQYF.